A selection of T cell receptor beta chains follows, all from one sample in a study of T cells in Graves' hyperthyroidism and ophthalmopathy. A single record per CDR3 protein comes from TCRdb applying MiXCR to the multiplex PCR reads. The sample holds roughly 400,000 distinct CDR3 sequences, roughly 13% seen once. The source material was blood. All receptors come from a man between 45 and 60 years old with Graves' ophthalmopathy. Each CDR3 is given with its conserved first and last residue. The D gene is left open where the match is weak. Expanded clones get a size class; other rows say once, few or many, or leave the size out.

D	size	J	V	DNA	CDR3
.	.	TRBJ1-5	TRBV6-1	TGTGCCAGCACGAAGATAACAGGGACCTGGAATCAGCCCCAGCATTTT	CASTKITGTWNQPQHF
.	many	TRBJ2-1	TRBV11-3	TGTGCCAGCAGCCTGGGGGAGGGGGACAGCTCCTACAATGAGCAGTTCTTC	CASSLGEGDSSYNEQFF
TRBD2	.	TRBJ2-7	TRBV20-1	TGCAGTGCTAGACCCTTAGCGGGAGTGTGGGGGCAGTACTTC	CSARPLAGVWGQYF
.	few	TRBJ1-2	TRBV29-1	TGCAGCGTTGAATCAGAAACTAACTATGGCTACACCTTC	CSVESETNYGYTF
.	.	TRBJ2-7	TRBV6-5	TGTGCCAGCAGTTACTCCAGCGGGCATACCTACGAGCAGTACTTC	CASSYSSGHTYEQYF
TRBD1	.	TRBJ1-5	TRBV6-2/TRBV6-3	TGTGCCAGCAGAGACAAAACAGGGGGCGGCAATCAGCCCCAGCATTTT	CASRDKTGGGNQPQHF
.	few	TRBJ2-1	TRBV24-1	TGTGCCACCAGTGATTCGGGCGCTACAGAGTACAATGAGCAGTTCTTC	CATSDSGATEYNEQFF
TRBD2	.	TRBJ2-7	TRBV5-6	TGTGCCAGCACCGGGACTAGCGGGACCCCTAGGGACGAGCAGTACTTC	CASTGTSGTPRDEQYF
.	many	TRBJ1-5	TRBV30	TGTGCCTGGAGTGTAGACAGCAATCAGCCCCAGCATTTT	CAWSVDSNQPQHF
.	many	TRBJ2-1	TRBV27	TGTGCCAGCAGTTTGGACAGAAGCTCCTACAATGAGCAGTTCTTC	CASSLDRSSYNEQFF
.	many	TRBJ2-5	TRBV5-5	TGTGCCAGCAGCCGGCAGGGGACGGAGGGAATCGGGGAGACCCAGTACTTC	CASSRQGTEGIGETQYF
.	many	TRBJ1-2	TRBV7-2	TGTGCCAGCAGCTCTACAAGGGTCGGGCGCGGCTACACCTTC	CASSSTRVGRGYTF
.	many	TRBJ2-4	TRBV11-2	TGTGCCAGCAGCGCCTTCGTTCAGTGGTCCAAAAACATTCAGTACTTC	CASSAFVQWSKNIQYF
.	few	TRBJ2-7	TRBV5-6	TGTGCCAGCAGCTCGTCGGGCCATGGGGGATCCTACGAGCAGTACTTC	CASSSSGHGGSYEQYF